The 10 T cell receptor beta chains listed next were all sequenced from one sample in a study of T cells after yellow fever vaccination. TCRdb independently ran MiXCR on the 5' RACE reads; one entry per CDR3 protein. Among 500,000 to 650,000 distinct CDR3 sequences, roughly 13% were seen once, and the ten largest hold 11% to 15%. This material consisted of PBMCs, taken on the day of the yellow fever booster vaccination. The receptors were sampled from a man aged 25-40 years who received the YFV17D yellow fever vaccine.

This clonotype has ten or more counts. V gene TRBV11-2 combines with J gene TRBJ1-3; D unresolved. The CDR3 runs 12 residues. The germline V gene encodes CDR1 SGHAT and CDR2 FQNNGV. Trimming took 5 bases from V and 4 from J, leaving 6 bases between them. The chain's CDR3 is CASSLVGNTIYF. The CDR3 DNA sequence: TGTGCCAGCAGCCTCGTCGGAAACACCATATATTTT.

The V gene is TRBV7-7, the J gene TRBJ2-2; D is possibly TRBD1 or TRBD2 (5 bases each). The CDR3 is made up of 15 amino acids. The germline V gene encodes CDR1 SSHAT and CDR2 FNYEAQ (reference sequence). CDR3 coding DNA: TGTGCTAGCTGCTTAGCGCTAAGCAGGGCCGGGGAGCTGTTTTTT. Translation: CASCLALSRAGELFF.

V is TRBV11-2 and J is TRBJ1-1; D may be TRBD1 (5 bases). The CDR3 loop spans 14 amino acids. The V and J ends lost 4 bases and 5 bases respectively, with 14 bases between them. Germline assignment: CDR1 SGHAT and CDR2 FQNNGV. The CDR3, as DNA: TGTGCCAGCAGCTCCTACAGGAGGGGAACTGAAGCTTTCTTT. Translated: CASSSYRRGTEAFF. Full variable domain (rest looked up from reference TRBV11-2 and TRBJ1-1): EAGVAQSPRYKIIEKRQSVAFWCNPISGHATLYWYQQILGQGPKLLIQFQNNGVVDDSQLPKDRFSAERLKGVDSTLKIQPAKLEDSAVYLCASSSYRRGTEAFFGQGTRLTVV.

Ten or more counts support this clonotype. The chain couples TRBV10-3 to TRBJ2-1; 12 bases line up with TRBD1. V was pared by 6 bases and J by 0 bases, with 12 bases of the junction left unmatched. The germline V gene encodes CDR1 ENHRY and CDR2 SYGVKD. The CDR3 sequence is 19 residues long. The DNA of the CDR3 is TGTGCCATCAGAACCGGGACAGGGGGCCTTTCGAGCTCCTACAATGAGCAGTTCTTC. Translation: CAIRTGTGGLSSSYNEQFF.

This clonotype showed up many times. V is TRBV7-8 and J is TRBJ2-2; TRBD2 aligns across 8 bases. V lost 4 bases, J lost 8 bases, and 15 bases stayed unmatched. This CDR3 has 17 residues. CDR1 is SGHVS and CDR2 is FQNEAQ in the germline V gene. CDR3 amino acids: CASSSLAGYRPGGELFF. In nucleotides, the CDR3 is TGTGCCAGCAGCTCATTAGCGGGATATCGTCCAGGAGGGGAGCTGTTTTTT.

CDR3: CASSHNLQGNQPQHF. The CDR3 bases are TGTGCCAGCAGCCATAATTTACAGGGAAATCAGCCCCAGCATTTT. This chain joins TRBV5-5 and TRBJ1-5, with D perhaps matching TRBD1 (6 bases). Deletions cut 4 bases from V and 4 bases from J, with 15 bases between. Germline values: CDR1 SGHKS, CDR2 YYEKEE (reference sequence). The CDR3 loop spans 15 amino acids.

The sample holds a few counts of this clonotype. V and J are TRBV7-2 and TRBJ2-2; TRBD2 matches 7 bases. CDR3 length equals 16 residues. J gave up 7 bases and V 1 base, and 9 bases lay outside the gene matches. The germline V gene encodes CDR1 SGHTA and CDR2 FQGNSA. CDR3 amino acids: CASSLVAGARGGELFF. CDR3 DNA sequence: TGTGCCAGCAGCTTAGTTGCGGGAGCGAGAGGCGGGGAGCTGTTTTTT.

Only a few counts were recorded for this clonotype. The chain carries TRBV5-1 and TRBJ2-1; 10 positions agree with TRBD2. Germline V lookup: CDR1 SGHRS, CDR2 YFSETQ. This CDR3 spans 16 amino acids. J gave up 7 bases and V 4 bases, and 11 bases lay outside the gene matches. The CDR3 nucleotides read TGCGCCAGCAGCGTCGTTTCTAGCGGGGGTTATAATGAGCAGTTCTTC. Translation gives CASSVVSSGGYNEQFF.

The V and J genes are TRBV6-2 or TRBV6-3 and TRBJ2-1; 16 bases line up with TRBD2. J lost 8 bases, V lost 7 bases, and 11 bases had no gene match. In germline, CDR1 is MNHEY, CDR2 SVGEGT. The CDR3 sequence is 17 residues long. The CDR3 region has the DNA TGTGCCAGCATTAGACGGTGGGGACTAGCGGGAGGGCATGAGCAGTTCTTC. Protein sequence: CASIRRWGLAGGHEQFF.

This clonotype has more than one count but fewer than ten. CDR3 sequence: CASSQCRSSYNEQFF. The CDR3 DNA reads TGTGCCAGCAGCCAATGCAGGAGCTCCTACAATGAGCAGTTCTTC. The J gene is TRBJ2-1, the V gene TRBV3-1; unclear D gene. The CDR3 spans 15 residues. CDR1 and CDR2 (germline): LGHDT, YNNKEL (reference sequence). Deletions cut 2 bases from V and 0 bases from J, with 8 bases between.